Presented here are 31 T cell receptor beta chains from one specimen sequenced in a study of cytomegalovirus exposure and HLA in healthy donors. In the PCR, 60 Vbeta and 13 Jbeta primers were used. Sequenced by immunoSEQ multiplex PCR; TCRdb stores in-frame clones only, minus some. This sample has under 250,000 clones, with around 80% found just once. The specimen sequenced was PBMCs. The receptors shown here come from a boy aged 10-17 years in good health and CMV-seronegative.

This rearrangement joins TRBV4-2 to TRBJ2-1; perhaps TRBD2 as D (6 bases). The CDR3 runs to 13 residues. Germline loops: CDR1 LGHNA, CDR2 YNFKEQ. Trimming pared 4 bases from V and 7 bases from J, leaving 11 bases between. This CDR3 is CASSPAGGNEQFF. The CDR3 nucleotides are TGTGCCAGCAGCCCCGCAGGAGGGAATGAGCAGTTCTTC.

The rearrangement joins TRBV5-4 to TRBJ2-7; a weak D match, TRBD2 (6 bases). With 4 bases removed from V and 5 bases from J, the gap between germline ends came to 16 bases. This CDR3 has 14 amino acids. Germline V gene data show CDR1 as SGHNT and CDR2 as YYREEE (reference sequence). The CDR3 sequence is CASSRPGTPHEQYF. In DNA, the CDR3 is TGTGCCAGCAGCCGGCCCGGGACTCCCCACGAGCAGTACTTC.

The sample holds a few counts of this clone. The chain couples TRBV5-1 to TRBJ1-2; TRBD1 is a possible D gene (6 bases). The CDR3 sequence is 15 residues long. The V gene lost 0 bases and the J gene lost 1 base, with 10 bases spanning the gap. The germline V gene has CDR1 SGHRS and CDR2 YFSETQ. CDR3 in amino acids: CASSLASDSNYGYTF. CDR3 coding DNA: TGCGCCAGCAGCTTGGCCTCGGACAGTAACTATGGCTACACCTTC.

V usage is TRBV7-8 and J usage is TRBJ1-3, with a weak D call TRBD1 (6 bases). Between the trimmed V and J ends, which lost 5 bases and 4 bases, there was a span of 18 bases. Looked up from germline, CDR1 is SGHVS and CDR2 is FQNEAQ. CDR3 length equals 16 residues. The CDR3 DNA is TGTGCCAGCAGCGGAAACGCAGGGGCTCGGGGAAACACCATATATTTT. It yields the protein CASSGNAGARGNTIYF.

This chain joins TRBV10-1 and TRBJ2-1, with D perhaps TRBD1 (6 bases). Trimming took 2 bases from V and 2 from J, leaving 16 bases between them. The CDR3 runs to 17 residues. CDR1 is WNHNN, CDR2 SYGVQD, per germline (reference sequence). This CDR3 is CASSEASQGSAYNEQFF. The CDR3 DNA reads TGCGCCAGCAGTGAGGCTAGTCAGGGGTCTGCCTACAATGAGCAGTTCTTC.

The chain employs TRBV2 and TRBJ1-4; 10 bases are a match to TRBD1. Germline V gene sequence: CDR1 SNHLY, CDR2 FYNNEI. There are 14 residues in the CDR3. With V trimmed by 7 bases and J by 8 bases, 7 bases remained unmatched. CDR3 in DNA: TGTGCCAGCACGGGACAGGGGCGGGGAGAAAAACTGTTTTTT. Translation: CASTGQGRGEKLFF.

The CDR3 here is CASSPLRETQYF. The CDR3 DNA reads as TGTGCCAGCTCACCCCTACGTGAGACCCAGTACTTC. The chain uses TRBV18 and TRBJ2-5; D is unclear. Per the germline V gene, CDR1 is KGHSH and CDR2 is LQKENI. V was trimmed by 3 bases and J by 5 bases, leaving 7 bases between them. This CDR3 region has 12 residues.

This clone has a handful of counts. The J gene is TRBJ2-7, the V gene TRBV6-6, with TRBD2 matching 10 bases. There are 13 residues in the CDR3. The junction had 7 bases not matched to a gene; V was cut back by 5 bases and J by 9 bases. Germline-derived CDR1 and CDR2 are MNHNY and SVGAGI (reference sequence). The CDR3, as DNA: TGTGCCAGCAGTCCCCCCGGGACTAGCGTGCAGTACTTC. Translation gives CASSPPGTSVQYF.

This clone was found a few times. The chain carries TRBV4-1 and TRBJ1-5, with a weak D call TRBD1 (6 bases). Trimming pared 3 bases from V and 4 bases from J, leaving 10 bases between. The CDR3 runs to 14 residues. Germline CDR1 is MGHRA and CDR2 is YSYEKL. The CDR3 bases are TGCGCCAGCAGCCATTCAGGGGAGAATCAGCCCCAGCATTTT. It specifies CASSHSGENQPQHF.

This clone has only a few counts. The junction differs from germline at one of its ends, possibly a read error. The chain employs TRBV7-7 and TRBJ2-5; possibly TRBD1 for D (6 bases). The CDR3 has 14 amino acids. Germline CDR1 and CDR2: SSHAT and FNYEAQ (reference sequence). CDR3 loop: CASSQIGGQETQYF. CDR3 nucleotides: TGTGCTAGCAGCCAGATAGGGGGACAAGAGACCCAGTACTTC.

The gene calls are TRBV7-2 and TRBJ2-6, with unresolved D. The V end was cut by 1 base, the J end by 4 bases, with 11 bases between. Germline V gene sequence: CDR1 SGHTA, CDR2 FQGNSA. The CDR3 is 16 residues long. Here the CDR3 reads CASSLVSALGANVLTF. In nucleotides, the CDR3 is TGTGCCAGCAGCTTAGTTTCCGCTCTAGGGGCCAACGTCCTGACTTTC.

On this clone: Other DNA sequences from this sample encode an identical CDR3 as well. The chain couples TRBV29-1 to TRBJ1-2; D not certain. CDR1 and CDR2 (germline): SQVTM, ANQGSEA. This CDR3 is 11 amino acids long. V dropped 4 bases and J dropped 4 bases, with 7 bases sitting between them. This CDR3 reads CSVGGIYGYTF. The CDR3, as DNA: TGCAGCGTTGGCGGGATCTATGGCTACACCTTC. Combining the CDR3 with reference TRBV29-1 and TRBJ1-2 gives the whole variable domain SAVISQKPSRDICQRGTSLTIQCQVDSQVTMMFWYRQQPGQSLTLIATANQGSEATYESGFVIDKFPISRPNLTFSTLTVSNMSPEDSSIYLCSVGGIYGYTFGSGTRLTVV.

CDR3 coding DNA: TGTGCCAGCAGTTTATCGCAACTGACAGGGGACTATGGCTACACCTTC. The encoded protein is CASSLSQLTGDYGYTF. The chain has TRBV27 and TRBJ1-2; 8 bases fit TRBD1. The CDR3 loop spans 16 amino acids. Trimming cost V 0 bases and J 3 bases; bases outside gene matches: 6. CDR1 and CDR2 (germline): MNHEY, SMNVEV (reference sequence).

This chain connects TRBV5-6 to TRBJ2-1, with D possibly TRBD2 on 5 matching bases. Germline assignment: CDR1 SGHDT and CDR2 YYEEEE. The CDR3 is 13 amino acids. Trimming pared 6 bases from V and 3 bases from J, leaving 10 bases between. The CDR3 bases are TGTGCCAGCAATCGGGGAGTCTACAATGAGCAGTTCTTC. Residues: CASNRGVYNEQFF.

The rearrangement uses TRBV5-6 and TRBJ2-7; D is ambiguous. The CDR3 covers 14 residues. V was clipped by 0 bases and J by 4 bases, with 11 bases between them. CDR1 is SGHDT and CDR2 is YYEEEE in the germline V gene. CDR3 in amino acids: CASSLEQLGYEQYF. CDR3 bases: TGTGCCAGCAGCTTGGAGCAGCTAGGTTACGAGCAGTACTTC.

This chain connects TRBV19 to TRBJ1-5; D unresolved. The CDR3 has 14 amino acids. Per germline, CDR1 LNHDA and CDR2 SQIVND (reference sequence). Trimming took 7 bases from V and 2 from J, leaving 12 bases between them. CDR3 residues: CASTPKQGNQPQHF. In nucleotides, the CDR3 is TGTGCCAGTACCCCGAAGCAGGGCAATCAGCCCCAGCATTTT.

This chain connects TRBV7-3 to TRBJ1-2, with 7 bases identical to TRBD1. From germline, CDR1 is SGHTA and CDR2 FQGTGA. The V gene end was trimmed by 3 bases and the J gene end by 8 bases; junction bases not matched to a gene: 6. This CDR3 comprises 13 residues. CDR3 loop: CASSFQGGEGYTF. The CDR3 DNA sequence: TGTGCCAGCAGCTTTCAGGGGGGAGAAGGCTACACCTTC.

A single count supports this clone. The V call is TRBV27, the J call TRBJ2-5; D may be TRBD1 (6 bases). The J call may be faulty, since TRBJ2-7 better matches the DNA end. This CDR3 is 17 amino acids long. Germline loops: CDR1 MNHEY, CDR2 SMNVEV (reference sequence). The CDR3 region is CASSLWPRAGDSYEQYF. The CDR3 region has the DNA TGTGCCAGCAGTTTATGGCCCCGGGCAGGGGATTCCTACGAGCAGTACTTC.

The V and J genes are TRBV27 and TRBJ2-1; D gene unclear. V shed 4 bases and J shed 6 bases, with 4 bases lying between them. The CDR3 sequence is 11 residues long. From germline, CDR1 is MNHEY and CDR2 SMNVEV (reference sequence). CDR3 DNA sequence: TGTGCCAGCAGTTCAGGCAATGAGCAGTTCTTC. It translates to CASSSGNEQFF.

The CDR3 DNA reads TGTGCCAGTCGACAGGGGAACTATGGCTACACCTTC. Its translation: CASRQGNYGYTF. The rearrangement uses TRBV19 and TRBJ1-2; TRBD1 aligns across 8 bases. This CDR3 has 12 amino acids. Trimming removed 8 bases from V and 2 bases from J; junction bases left unmatched: 1. The germline V gene has CDR1 LNHDA and CDR2 SQIVND (reference sequence).

The CDR3 spells CASSQDLVGGGYHQPQHF. For the CDR3, the DNA is TGTGCCAGCAGCCAAGATCTGGTCGGTGGAGGCTATCACCAGCCCCAGCATTTT. The chain employs TRBV4-2 and TRBJ1-5; no clear D. V was cut by 0 bases and J by 7 bases, with 22 bases left in between. This CDR3 spans 18 amino acids. In germline, CDR1 is LGHNA, CDR2 YNFKEQ.

This chain's CDR3 is CAISDERGDDTQYF. The CDR3 bases are TGTGCCATCAGTGACGAGCGGGGAGATGATACGCAGTATTTT. This chain links TRBV10-3 with TRBJ2-3; 7 positions agree with TRBD2. The J segment lost 6 bases and the V segment lost 3 bases, leaving 6 bases of the junction unmatched. The CDR3 is 14 amino acids. Germline V gene lookup returns CDR1 ENHRY and CDR2 SYGVKD.

The chain uses TRBV5-4 and TRBJ2-3, with a weak D call TRBD2 (6 bases). The germline V gene encodes CDR1 SGHNT and CDR2 YYREEE (reference sequence). The CDR3 runs 14 residues. Trimming stripped 7 bases from V and 6 bases from J, with 18 bases between. The CDR3 DNA is TGTGCCAGCTACGACTGGGAGGCCGGGGATACGCAGTATTTT. The encoded protein is CASYDWEAGDTQYF.

This clone is a singleton in its sample. The rearrangement links TRBV5-1 to TRBJ2-3; 7 nucleotides agree with TRBD2. This CDR3 has 16 amino acids. Germline V CDR1 and CDR2: SGHRS, YFSETQ. Losses at the gene ends were 2 bases for V and 2 bases for J; bases not matched to a gene: 8. The CDR3 spells CASSFAASGPTDTQYF. The CDR3 DNA reads TGCGCCAGCAGCTTCGCCGCTAGCGGCCCCACAGATACGCAGTATTTT.

This chain links TRBV6-1 with TRBJ2-3, with 7 bases aligning to TRBD2. Trimming cost V 7 bases and J 3 bases; bases outside gene matches: 10. CDR1 is MNHNS, CDR2 SASEGT, per germline. The CDR3 length is 15 residues. CDR3 residues: CASKRSQGGTDTQYF. CDR3 nucleotide sequence: TGTGCCAGCAAACGAAGCCAGGGAGGGACAGATACGCAGTATTTT.

The CDR3: CASGRRGGRVGTEAFF. CDR3 nucleotide sequence: TGTGCTAGTGGCCGCCGGGGGGGTCGCGTTGGCACTGAAGCTTTCTTT. V and J are TRBV12-5 and TRBJ1-1; D may be TRBD1 (5 bases). Trimming left V 6 bases short and J 4 bases short, with 21 bases between. CDR1 and CDR2 (germline): LGHNT, FRNRAP. The CDR3 contains 16 residues. The full variable domain, completed using reference TRBV12-5 and TRBJ1-1, is DARVTQTPRHKVTEMGQEVTMRCQPILGHNTVFWYRQTMMQGLELLAYFRNRAPLDDSGMPKDRFSAEMPDATLATLKIQPSEPRDSAVYFCASGRRGGRVGTEAFFGQGTRLTVV.

V usage is TRBV18 and J usage is TRBJ2-5; D is perhaps TRBD1 (5 bases). V dropped 1 base and J dropped 0 bases, with 9 bases sitting between them. The germline V gene encodes CDR1 KGHSH and CDR2 LQKENI. This CDR3 comprises 15 residues. The CDR3 DNA sequence: TGTGCCAGCTCACCACTCCTAGGGGACCAAGAGACCCAGTACTTC. This encodes CASSPLLGDQETQYF.

The rearrangement joins TRBV7-8 to TRBJ2-1; 7 bases match TRBD1. Germline lookup yields CDR1 SGHVS and CDR2 FQNEAQ. J lost 7 bases, V lost 5 bases, and 14 bases had no gene match. The CDR3 covers 16 residues. CDR3 residues: CASSPPGLGRGNEQFF. The CDR3 region has the DNA TGTGCCAGCAGCCCCCCGGGATTAGGCAGGGGGAATGAGCAGTTCTTC.

CDR3 residues: CASSPLAGGEQYF. The CDR3 nucleotides are TGTGCCAGCAGTCCACTAGCGGGGGGGGAGCAGTACTTC. The chain uses TRBV2 and TRBJ2-5; 13 bases map to TRBD2. The V and J ends lost 5 bases and 11 bases, in that order; junction bases with no gene match: 5. This CDR3 is 13 amino acids long. In germline, CDR1 is SNHLY, CDR2 FYNNEI. The complete variable domain, with remaining parts taken from reference TRBV2 and TRBJ2-5, reads EPEVTQTPSHQVTQMGQEVILRCVPISNHLYFYWYRQILGQKVEFLVSFYNNEISEKSEIFDDQFSVERPDGSNFTLKIRSTKLEDSAMYFCASSPLAGGEQYFGPGTRLLVL.

The rearrangement uses TRBV11-3 and TRBJ2-1, with 9 bases matching TRBD2. This CDR3 is built from 17 residues. Unmatched junction bases numbered 15, after V lost 5 bases and J lost 7 bases. The V gene's germline CDR1 is SGHNT and CDR2 YENEEA. The CDR3 DNA reads TGTGCCAGCAGCCGAGATGGAGGAGCGGGAGGTAAGAATGAGCAGTTCTTC. This sequence encodes CASSRDGGAGGKNEQFF.

This chain uses TRBV5-5 with TRBJ1-2; 8 bases align to TRBD1. This CDR3 is built from 18 residues. J was trimmed by 0 bases and V by 1 base; bases with no gene match: 11. In germline, CDR1 is SGHKS, CDR2 YYEKEE (reference sequence). The CDR3 loop is CASSLSIRGRFPNYGYTF. CDR3 nucleotides: TGTGCCAGCAGCTTGTCTATCAGGGGGCGCTTCCCTAACTATGGCTACACCTTC.